These T cell receptor beta chains were read from a single sample in a study of control samples from healthy donors and cancer patients. TCRdb's table, derived via immunoSEQ multiplex PCR, lists solely in-frame clones and lacks some. In the table there are 140,000 or so clones, about 95% of which are singletons. Material for sequencing was PBMCs. The receptors originated from a man in his fifties or sixties with colorectal cancer. CDR3s include the opening cysteine and the closing phenylalanine or tryptophan. A D gene is named only where the DNA matches it firmly. The size of a clone is reported for some rows only, either as once, few or many, or as a class for expanded clones.

v_gene: TRBV9
abundance: NA
j_gene: TRBJ1-6
d_gene: NA
len: 13
CDR3nt: TGTGCCAGCAGCGTAGTGGATAATTCACCCCTCCACTTT
CDR3aa: CASSVVDNSPLHF

v_gene: TRBV2
abundance: NA
j_gene: TRBJ1-1
d_gene: NA
len: 14
CDR3nt: TGTGCCAGCAGTGCGGACCGGATGAACACTGAAGCTTTCTTT
CDR3aa: CASSADRMNTEAFF

v_gene: TRBV7-2
abundance: few
j_gene: TRBJ1-5
d_gene: NA
len: 16
CDR3nt: TGTGCCAGCAGCTTAGGTACAGGCCTGACAAATCAGCCCCAGCATTTT
CDR3aa: CASSLGTGLTNQPQHF

v_gene: TRBV6-5
abundance: once
j_gene: TRBJ2-7
d_gene: NA
len: 13
CDR3nt: TGTGCCAGCAGTTCCGCCTGGGGGGCTAAGCAGTACTTC
CDR3aa: CASSSAWGAKQYF

v_gene: TRBV11-2
abundance: NA
j_gene: TRBJ1-2
d_gene: NA
len: 13
CDR3nt: TGTGCCAGCAGCTTAACAGGGCTTCCTGGCTACACCTTC
CDR3aa: CASSLTGLPGYTF

v_gene: TRBV6-5
abundance: NA
j_gene: TRBJ1-2
d_gene: NA
len: 13
CDR3nt: TGTGCCAGCAAGGGGCCAGGGCTCTATGGCTACACCTTC
CDR3aa: CASKGPGLYGYTF

v_gene: TRBV5-4
abundance: NA
j_gene: TRBJ2-3
d_gene: NA
len: 14
CDR3nt: TGTGCCAGCAGCTTGGCCGCCCGCACAGATACGCAGTATTTT
CDR3aa: CASSLAARTDTQYF

v_gene: TRBV5-4
abundance: NA
j_gene: TRBJ1-2
d_gene: NA
len: 13
CDR3nt: TGTGCCAGCAGCTTGGAAGGGGCGAGGAGCTACACCTTC
CDR3aa: CASSLEGARSYTF

v_gene: TRBV3-1/TRBV3-2
abundance: NA
j_gene: TRBJ1-5
d_gene: NA
len: 12
CDR3nt: TGTGCCAGCAGCCAGGCGGGTCAGCCCCAGCATTTT
CDR3aa: CASSQAGQPQHF

v_gene: TRBV6-5
abundance: NA
j_gene: TRBJ2-3
d_gene: NA
len: 14
CDR3nt: TGTGCCAGACGTATCGGGACGGGGCGAGATACGCAGTATTTT
CDR3aa: CARRIGTGRDTQYF

v_gene: TRBV24-1
abundance: NA
j_gene: TRBJ2-7
d_gene: NA
len: 13
CDR3nt: TGTGCCACCAGTGCTCCGCAGGGCGACGAGCAGTACTTC
CDR3aa: CATSAPQGDEQYF

v_gene: TRBV5-4
abundance: NA
j_gene: TRBJ2-5
d_gene: TRBD2
len: 17
CDR3nt: TGTGCCAGCAGCAAAACTAGCGGGGGGACTCCTCAAGAGACCCAGTACTTC
CDR3aa: CASSKTSGGTPQETQYF

v_gene: TRBV11-1
abundance: NA
j_gene: TRBJ2-5
d_gene: NA
len: 14
CDR3nt: TGTGCCTCTGAAAGGACAGCGAAACAAGAGACCCAGTACTTC
CDR3aa: CASERTAKQETQYF

v_gene: TRBV29-1
abundance: NA
j_gene: TRBJ2-3
d_gene: TRBD1
len: 13
CDR3nt: TGCAGCGCCTTGGGACAGGTAAGAGATACGCAGTATTTT
CDR3aa: CSALGQVRDTQYF

v_gene: TRBV24-1
abundance: NA
j_gene: TRBJ1-6
d_gene: TRBD1
len: 15
CDR3nt: TGTGCCAGCCCTCTACCCGGGACAGGGGTCTCACCCCTCCACTTT
CDR3aa: CASPLPGTGVSPLHF

v_gene: TRBV19
abundance: NA
j_gene: TRBJ1-1
d_gene: TRBD1
len: 14
CDR3nt: TGTGCCAGTACTACGGGACAGCGGAACACTGAAGCTTTCTTT
CDR3aa: CASTTGQRNTEAFF

v_gene: TRBV4-2
abundance: NA
j_gene: TRBJ2-7
d_gene: TRBD2
len: 14
CDR3nt: TGTGCCAGCAGCCTTGGGACTCCGGGAGGGGAGCAGTACTTC
CDR3aa: CASSLGTPGGEQYF

v_gene: TRBV6-5
abundance: NA
j_gene: TRBJ1-5
d_gene: NA
len: 13
CDR3nt: TGTGCCAGCAAGGGTGGGGTAGGTCAGCCCCAGCATTTT
CDR3aa: CASKGGVGQPQHF

v_gene: TRBV19
abundance: NA
j_gene: TRBJ1-2
d_gene: NA
len: 10
CDR3nt: TGTGCCAGTAGTAGATATGGCTACACCTTC
CDR3aa: CASSRYGYTF

v_gene: TRBV11-3
abundance: NA
j_gene: TRBJ2-1
d_gene: NA
len: 15
CDR3nt: TGTGCCAGCAGCTTAGGGCTGGTCGGACCCAATGAGCAGTTCTTC
CDR3aa: CASSLGLVGPNEQFF

v_gene: TRBV18
abundance: once
j_gene: TRBJ1-1
d_gene: TRBD1
len: 16
CDR3nt: TGTGCCAGCTCACCACCGACAGGGGGAATGAACACTGAAGCTTTCTTT
CDR3aa: CASSPPTGGMNTEAFF

v_gene: TRBV19
abundance: NA
j_gene: TRBJ1-3
d_gene: NA
len: 14
CDR3nt: TGTGCCAGTACCCTGGACCGGGGGGGAAACACCATATATTTT
CDR3aa: CASTLDRGGNTIYF

v_gene: TRBV6-1
abundance: NA
j_gene: TRBJ2-4
d_gene: TRBD1
len: 19
CDR3nt: TGTGCCAGCAGTGAAGTTCAGGGGGTTGGGTACTTAGCCAAAAACATTCAGTACTTC
CDR3aa: CASSEVQGVGYLAKNIQYF

v_gene: TRBV5-6
abundance: NA
j_gene: TRBJ2-2
d_gene: TRBD1
len: 15
CDR3nt: TGTGCCAGCAGCTGGGACAGGGGGAACACCGGGGAGCTGTTTTTT
CDR3aa: CASSWDRGNTGELFF

v_gene: TRBV2
abundance: once
j_gene: TRBJ1-5
d_gene: TRBD1
len: 15
CDR3nt: TGTGCCAGCAGTGGACAGGGAAAGAGCAATCAGCCCCAGCATTTT
CDR3aa: CASSGQGKSNQPQHF

v_gene: TRBV7-2
abundance: NA
j_gene: TRBJ2-3
d_gene: NA
len: 16
CDR3nt: TGTGCCAGCAGCTTAAGGACTACCTCTAGCACAGATACGCAGTATTTT
CDR3aa: CASSLRTTSSTDTQYF

v_gene: TRBV9
abundance: once
j_gene: TRBJ1-1
d_gene: TRBD1
len: 14
CDR3nt: TGTGCCAGCAGCGTGGGACAGGGGACCGCTGAAGCTTTCTTT
CDR3aa: CASSVGQGTAEAFF